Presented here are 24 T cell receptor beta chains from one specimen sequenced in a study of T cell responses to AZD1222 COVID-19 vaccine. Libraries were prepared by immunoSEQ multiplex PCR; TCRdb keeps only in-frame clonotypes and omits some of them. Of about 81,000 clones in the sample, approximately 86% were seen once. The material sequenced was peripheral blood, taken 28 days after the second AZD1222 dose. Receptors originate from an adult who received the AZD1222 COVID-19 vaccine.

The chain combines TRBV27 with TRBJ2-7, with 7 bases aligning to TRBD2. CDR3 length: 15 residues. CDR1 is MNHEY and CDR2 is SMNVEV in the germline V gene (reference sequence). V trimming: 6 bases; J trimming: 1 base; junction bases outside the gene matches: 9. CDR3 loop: CASSVAGRTSYEQYF. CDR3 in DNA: TGTGCCAGCAGCGTAGCGGGTCGGACATCCTACGAGCAGTACTTC.

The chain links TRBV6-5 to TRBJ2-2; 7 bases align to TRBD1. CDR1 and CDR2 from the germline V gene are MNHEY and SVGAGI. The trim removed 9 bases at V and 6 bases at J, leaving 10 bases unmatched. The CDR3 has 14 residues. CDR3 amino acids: CARGTDRVPGELFF. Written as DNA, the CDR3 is TGTGCCAGAGGTACCGACAGGGTTCCCGGGGAGCTGTTTTTT.

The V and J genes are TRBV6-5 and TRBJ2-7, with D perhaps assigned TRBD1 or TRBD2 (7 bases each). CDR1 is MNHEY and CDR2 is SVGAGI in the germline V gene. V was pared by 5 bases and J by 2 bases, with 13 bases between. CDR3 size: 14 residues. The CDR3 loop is CASSSGTATYEQYF. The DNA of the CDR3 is TGTGCCAGCAGTAGCGGGACAGCTACCTACGAGCAGTACTTC.

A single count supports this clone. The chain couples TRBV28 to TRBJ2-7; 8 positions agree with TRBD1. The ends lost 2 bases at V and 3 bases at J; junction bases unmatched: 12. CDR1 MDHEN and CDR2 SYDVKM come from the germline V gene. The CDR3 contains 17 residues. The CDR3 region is CASSLVAGGPESYEQYF. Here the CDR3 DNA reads TGTGCCAGCAGTTTAGTGGCAGGGGGCCCCGAAAGCTACGAGCAGTACTTC.

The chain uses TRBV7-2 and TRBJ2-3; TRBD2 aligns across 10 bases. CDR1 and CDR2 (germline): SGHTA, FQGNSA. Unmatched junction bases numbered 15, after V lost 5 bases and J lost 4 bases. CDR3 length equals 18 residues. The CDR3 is CASSLRITGTSVADTQYF. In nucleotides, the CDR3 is TGTGCCAGCAGCCTACGAATTACCGGGACTAGCGTCGCAGATACGCAGTATTTT.

CDR3 nucleotides: TGTGCCAGCAGCAAACGGGGGCGTTCCGGGACTAGCGGGAGGGAAACTATACTGGGTGAGCAGTTCTTC. It codes for CASSKRGRSGTSGRETILGEQFF. The chain couples TRBV21-1 to TRBJ2-1; the table names TRBD2, a call not compared with the DNA. TRBV21-1 is flagged as a pseudogene. This CDR3 is built from 23 residues.

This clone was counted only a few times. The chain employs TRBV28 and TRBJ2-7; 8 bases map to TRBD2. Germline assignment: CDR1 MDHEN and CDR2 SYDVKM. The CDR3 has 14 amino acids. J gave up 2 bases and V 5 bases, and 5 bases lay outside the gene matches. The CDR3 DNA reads TGTGCCAGCAGTCGCAGCGGGGGTGCCTACGAGCAGTACTTC. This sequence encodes CASSRSGGAYEQYF.

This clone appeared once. The CDR3 coding sequence is TGTGCCAGCAGCAAAGGCGGGAGACAGTTTCCCAATTCACCCCTCCACTTT. This gives the protein CASSKGGRQFPNSPLHF. J is TRBJ1-6 and V is TRBV21-1. TRBV21-1 is termed a pseudogene. The CDR3 extends over 17 amino acids.

CDR3 amino acids: CASSPGPQETQYF. CDR3 bases: TGTGCCAGCAGTCCGGGACCACAAGAGACCCAGTACTTC. The J gene is TRBJ2-5, the V gene TRBV12-3 or TRBV12-4; D may match TRBD1 or TRBD2 (5 bases each). Trimming pared 5 bases from V and 2 bases from J, leaving 9 bases between. The CDR3 is 13 amino acids.

The CDR3 region is CASSLATWDRDYNEQFF. CDR3 bases: TGTGCCAGCAGCTTAGCGACCTGGGACAGGGATTACAATGAGCAGTTCTTC. V and J are TRBV7-2 and TRBJ2-1; TRBD1 agrees at 9 bases. Germline V gives CDR1 SGHTA, CDR2 FQGNSA. This CDR3 contains 17 residues. J gave up 4 bases and V 0 bases, and 7 bases lay outside the gene matches.

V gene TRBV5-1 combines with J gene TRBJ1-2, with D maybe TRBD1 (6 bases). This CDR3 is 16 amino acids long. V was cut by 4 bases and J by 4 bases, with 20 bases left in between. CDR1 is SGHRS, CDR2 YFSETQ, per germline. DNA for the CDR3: TGCGCCAGCAGCCAAGGCGGGGGGGGCGCGGGCTATGGCTACACCTTC. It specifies CASSQGGGGAGYGYTF.

CDR3 nucleotide sequence: TGTGCCAGCAGCTTTGGGACAGGCCCCAACACCGGGGAGCTGTTTTTT. It encodes CASSFGTGPNTGELFF. This sequence joins TRBV5-4 and TRBJ2-2; 8 bases align to TRBD1. This CDR3 region has 16 residues. From germline, CDR1 is SGHNT and CDR2 YYREEE (reference sequence). The V and J ends lost 2 bases and 2 bases, in that order; junction bases with no gene match: 5.

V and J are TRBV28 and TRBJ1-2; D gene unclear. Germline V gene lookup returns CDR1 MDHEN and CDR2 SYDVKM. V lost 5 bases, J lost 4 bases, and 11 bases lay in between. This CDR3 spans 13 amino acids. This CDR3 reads CASSRAGAYGYTF. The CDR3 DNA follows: TGTGCCAGCAGTAGGGCCGGAGCCTATGGCTACACCTTC.

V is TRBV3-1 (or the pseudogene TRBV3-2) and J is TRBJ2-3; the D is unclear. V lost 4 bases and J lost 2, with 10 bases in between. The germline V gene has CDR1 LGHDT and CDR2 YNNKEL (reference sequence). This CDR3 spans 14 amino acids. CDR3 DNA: TGTGCCAGCAGCCGTCGGGCTTCCACAGATACGCAGTATTTT. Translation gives CASSRRASTDTQYF.

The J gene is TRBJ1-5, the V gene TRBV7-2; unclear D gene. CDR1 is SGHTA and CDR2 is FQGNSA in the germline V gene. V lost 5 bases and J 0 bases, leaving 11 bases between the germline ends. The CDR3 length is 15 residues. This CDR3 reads CASSQAGFSNQPQHF. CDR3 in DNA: TGTGCCAGCAGCCAGGCGGGATTTAGCAATCAGCCCCAGCATTTT.

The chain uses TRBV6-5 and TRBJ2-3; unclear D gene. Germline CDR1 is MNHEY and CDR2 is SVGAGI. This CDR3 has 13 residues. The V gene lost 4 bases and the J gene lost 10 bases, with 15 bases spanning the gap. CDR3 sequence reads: CASSSGRRAAQYF. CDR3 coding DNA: TGTGCCAGCAGTTCCGGTCGACGAGCAGCGCAGTATTTT.

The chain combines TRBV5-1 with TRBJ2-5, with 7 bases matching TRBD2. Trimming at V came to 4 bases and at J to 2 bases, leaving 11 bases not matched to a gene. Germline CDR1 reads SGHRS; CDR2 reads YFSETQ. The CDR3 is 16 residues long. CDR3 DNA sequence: TGCGCCAGCAGCCCCTGGGGGGGAGACCATCAAGAGACCCAGTACTTC. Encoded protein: CASSPWGGDHQETQYF.

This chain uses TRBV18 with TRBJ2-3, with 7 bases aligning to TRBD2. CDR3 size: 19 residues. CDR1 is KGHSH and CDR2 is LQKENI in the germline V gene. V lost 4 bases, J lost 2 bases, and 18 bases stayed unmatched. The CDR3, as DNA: TGTGCCAGCTCACTAGTTCGTGGGTCGGGGGGAGCGGCCACAGATACGCAGTATTTT. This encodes CASSLVRGSGGAATDTQYF.

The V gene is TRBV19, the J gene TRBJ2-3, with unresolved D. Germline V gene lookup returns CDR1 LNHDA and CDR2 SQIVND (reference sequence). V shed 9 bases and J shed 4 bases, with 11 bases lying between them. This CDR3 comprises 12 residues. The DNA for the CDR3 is TGTGCCAGCTCAGGCTACTCAGATACGCAGTATTTT. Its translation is CASSGYSDTQYF.

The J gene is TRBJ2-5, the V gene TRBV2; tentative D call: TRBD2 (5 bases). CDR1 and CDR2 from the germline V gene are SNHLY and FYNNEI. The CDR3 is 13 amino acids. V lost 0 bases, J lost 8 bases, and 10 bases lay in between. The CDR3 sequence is CASSEALRGTQYF. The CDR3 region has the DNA TGTGCCAGCAGTGAAGCGCTTCGGGGAACCCAGTACTTC.

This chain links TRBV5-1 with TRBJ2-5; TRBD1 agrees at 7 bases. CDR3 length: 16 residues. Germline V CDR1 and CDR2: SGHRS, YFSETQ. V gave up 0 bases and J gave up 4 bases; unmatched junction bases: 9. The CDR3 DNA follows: TGCGCCAGCAGCTTGGAAGGGGGCCCTGAGGGAGAGACCCAGTACTTC. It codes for CASSLEGGPEGETQYF.

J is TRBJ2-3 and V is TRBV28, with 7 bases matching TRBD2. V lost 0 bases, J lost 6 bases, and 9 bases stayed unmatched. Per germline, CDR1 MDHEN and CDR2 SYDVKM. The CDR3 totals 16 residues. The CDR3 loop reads CASSLWGGRGQDTQYF. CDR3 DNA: TGTGCCAGCAGTTTATGGGGCGGGAGAGGCCAGGATACGCAGTATTTT. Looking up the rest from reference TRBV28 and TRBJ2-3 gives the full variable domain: DVKVTQSSRYLVKRTGEKVFLECVQDMDHENMFWYRQDPGLGLRLIYFSYDVKMKEKGDIPEGYSVSREKKERFSLILESASTNQTSMYLCASSLWGGRGQDTQYFGPGTRLTVL.

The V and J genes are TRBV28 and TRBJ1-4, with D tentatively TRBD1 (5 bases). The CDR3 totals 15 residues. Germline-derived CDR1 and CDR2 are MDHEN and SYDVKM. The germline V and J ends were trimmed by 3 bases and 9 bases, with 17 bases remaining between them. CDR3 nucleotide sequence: TGTGCCAGCAGTTTTGGGGGGGTGAGTTTGAAAAAACTGTTTTTT. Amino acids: CASSFGGVSLKKLFF.

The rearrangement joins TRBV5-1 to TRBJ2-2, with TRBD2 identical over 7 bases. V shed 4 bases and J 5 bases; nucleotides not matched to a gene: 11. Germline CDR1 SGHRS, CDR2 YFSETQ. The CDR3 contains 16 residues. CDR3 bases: TGCGCCAGCAGCACCGCAGCCGGGACTACAACCGGGGAGCTGTTTTTT. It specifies CASSTAAGTTTGELFF. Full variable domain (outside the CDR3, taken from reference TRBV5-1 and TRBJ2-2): KAGVTQTPRYLIKTRGQQVTLSCSPISGHRSVSWYQQTPGQGLQFLFEYFSETQRNKGNFPGRFSGRQFSNSRSEMNVSTLELGDSALYLCASSTAAGTTTGELFFGEGSRLTVL.